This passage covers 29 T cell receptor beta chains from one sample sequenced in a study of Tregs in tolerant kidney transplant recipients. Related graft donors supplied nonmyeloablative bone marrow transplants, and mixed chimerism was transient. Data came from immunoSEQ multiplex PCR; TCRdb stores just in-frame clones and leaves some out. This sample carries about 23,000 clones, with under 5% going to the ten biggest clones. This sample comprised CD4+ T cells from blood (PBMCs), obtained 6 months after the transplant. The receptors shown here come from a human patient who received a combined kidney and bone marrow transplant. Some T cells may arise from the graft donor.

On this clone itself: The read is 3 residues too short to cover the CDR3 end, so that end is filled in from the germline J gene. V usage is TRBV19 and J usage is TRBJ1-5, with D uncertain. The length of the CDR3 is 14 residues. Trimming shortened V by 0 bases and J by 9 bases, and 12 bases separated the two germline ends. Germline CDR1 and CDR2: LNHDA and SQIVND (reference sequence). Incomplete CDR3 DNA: TGTGCCAGTAGTATAGAACGGGTAATAGGGCCC. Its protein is CASSIERVIGP. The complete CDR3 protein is CASSIERVIGPQHF.

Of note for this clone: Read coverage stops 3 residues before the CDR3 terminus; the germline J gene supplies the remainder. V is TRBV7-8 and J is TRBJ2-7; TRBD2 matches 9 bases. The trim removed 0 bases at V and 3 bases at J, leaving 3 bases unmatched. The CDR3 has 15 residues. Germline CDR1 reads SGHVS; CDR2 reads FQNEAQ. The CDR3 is CASSLAGTSIYEQYF. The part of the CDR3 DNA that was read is TGTGCCAGCAGCTTAGCCGGGACTAGCATCTACGAG.

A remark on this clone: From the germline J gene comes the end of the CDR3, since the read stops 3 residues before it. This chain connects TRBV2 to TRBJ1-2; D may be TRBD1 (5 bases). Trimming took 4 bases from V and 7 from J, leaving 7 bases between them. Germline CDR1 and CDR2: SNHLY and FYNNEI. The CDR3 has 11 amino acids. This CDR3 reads CASSATVGYTF. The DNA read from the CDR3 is TGTGCCAGCAGTGCGACAGTTGGC.

CDR3 DNA (partial): TGCAGTATTTACAGGGGTTTGGATGAG. It translates to CSIYRGLDE. The entire CDR3 sequence reads CSIYRGLDEQFF. This chain uses TRBV20-1 with TRBJ2-1; TRBD1 agrees at 7 bases. The CDR3 is cut off 3 residues early in the read; its end comes from the germline J gene. The trim removed 8 bases at V and 8 bases at J, leaving 9 bases unmatched. The length of the CDR3 is 12 residues. Germline lookup yields CDR1 DFQATT and CDR2 SNEGSKA (reference sequence).

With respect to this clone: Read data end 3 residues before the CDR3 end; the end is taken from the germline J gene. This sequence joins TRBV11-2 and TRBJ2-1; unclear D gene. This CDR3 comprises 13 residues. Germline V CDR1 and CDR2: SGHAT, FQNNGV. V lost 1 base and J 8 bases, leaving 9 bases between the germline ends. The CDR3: CASSLAPPDEQFF. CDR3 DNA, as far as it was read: TGTGCCAGCAGCTTAGCCCCTCCAGATGAG. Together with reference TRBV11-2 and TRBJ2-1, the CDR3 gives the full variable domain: EAGVAQSPRYKIIEKRQSVAFWCNPISGHATLYWYQQILGQGPKLLIQFQNNGVVDDSQLPKDRFSAERLKGVDSTLKIQPAKLEDSAVYLCASSLAPPDEQFFGPGTRLTVL.

The DNA read from the CDR3 is TGTGCCATCAGTGAGTCCTGGACTCTTTTCCGTCAAGCAACTAATGAAAAA. Amino acids: CAISESWTLFRQATNEK. The full CDR3 sequence reads CAISESWTLFRQATNEKLFF. The chain recombines TRBV10-3 with TRBJ1-4; D unresolved. The read falls 3 residues short of the CDR3 end, and the missing part is taken from the germline J gene. The CDR3 loop spans 20 amino acids. CDR1 ENHRY and CDR2 SYGVKD come from the germline V gene. V shed 0 bases and J shed 0 bases, with 20 bases lying between them.

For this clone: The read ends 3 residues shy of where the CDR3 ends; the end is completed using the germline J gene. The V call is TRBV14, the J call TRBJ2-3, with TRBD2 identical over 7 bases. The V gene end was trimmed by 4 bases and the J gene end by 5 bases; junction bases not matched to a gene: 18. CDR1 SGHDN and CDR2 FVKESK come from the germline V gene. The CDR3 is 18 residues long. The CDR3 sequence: CASSPLFGLAESGDTQYF. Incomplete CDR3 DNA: TGTGCCAGCAGCCCACTTTTCGGGCTAGCGGAATCTGGAGATACG.

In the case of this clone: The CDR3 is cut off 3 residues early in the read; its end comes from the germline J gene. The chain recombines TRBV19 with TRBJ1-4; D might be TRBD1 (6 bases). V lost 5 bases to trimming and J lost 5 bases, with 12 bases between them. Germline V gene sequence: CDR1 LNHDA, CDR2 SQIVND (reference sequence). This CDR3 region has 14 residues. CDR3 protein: CASSAGQVNEKLFF. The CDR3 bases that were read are TGTGCCAGTAGTGCGGGACAAGTGAATGAAAAA.

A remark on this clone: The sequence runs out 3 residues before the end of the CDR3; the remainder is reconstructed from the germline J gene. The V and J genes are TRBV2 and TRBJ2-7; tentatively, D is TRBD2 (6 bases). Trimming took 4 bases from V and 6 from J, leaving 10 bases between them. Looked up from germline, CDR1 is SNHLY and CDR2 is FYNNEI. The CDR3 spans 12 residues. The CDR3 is CASSGQTSEQYF. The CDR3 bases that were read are TGTGCCAGCAGTGGACAGACTAGCGAG.

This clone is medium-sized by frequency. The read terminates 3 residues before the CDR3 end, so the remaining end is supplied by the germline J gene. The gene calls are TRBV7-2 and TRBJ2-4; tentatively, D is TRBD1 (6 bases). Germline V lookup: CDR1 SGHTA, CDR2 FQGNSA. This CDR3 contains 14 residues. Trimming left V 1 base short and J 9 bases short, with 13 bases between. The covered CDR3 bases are TGTGCCAGCAGCTTAGGGGGCAGGGGAGCCATT. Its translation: CASSLGGRGAI. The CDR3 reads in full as CASSLGGRGAIQYF.

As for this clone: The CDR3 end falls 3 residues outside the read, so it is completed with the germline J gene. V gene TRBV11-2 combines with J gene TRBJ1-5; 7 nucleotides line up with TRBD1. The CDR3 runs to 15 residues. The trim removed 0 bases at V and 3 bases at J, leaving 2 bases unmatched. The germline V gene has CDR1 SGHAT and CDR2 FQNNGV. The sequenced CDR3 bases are TGTGCCAGCAGCTTAGAGGACAGGCCCAATCAGCCC. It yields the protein CASSLEDRPNQP. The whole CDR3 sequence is CASSLEDRPNQPQHF.

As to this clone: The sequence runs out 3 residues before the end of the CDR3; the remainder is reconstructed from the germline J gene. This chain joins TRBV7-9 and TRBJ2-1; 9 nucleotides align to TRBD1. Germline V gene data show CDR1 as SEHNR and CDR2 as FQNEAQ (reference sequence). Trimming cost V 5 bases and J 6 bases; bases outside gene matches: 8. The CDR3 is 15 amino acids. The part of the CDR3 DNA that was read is TGTGCCAGCAGCGAGGGACAGGGAGGGGTCAATGAG. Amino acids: CASSEGQGGVNE. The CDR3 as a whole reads CASSEGQGGVNEQFF.

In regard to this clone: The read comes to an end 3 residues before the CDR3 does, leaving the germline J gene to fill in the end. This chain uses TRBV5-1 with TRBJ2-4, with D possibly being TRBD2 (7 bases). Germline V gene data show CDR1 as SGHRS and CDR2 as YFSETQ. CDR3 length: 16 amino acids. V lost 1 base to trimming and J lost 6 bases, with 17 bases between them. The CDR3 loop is CASSLFGGGVSNIQYF. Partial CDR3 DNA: TGCGCCAGCAGCTTGTTTGGGGGGGGCGTCTCAAACATT.

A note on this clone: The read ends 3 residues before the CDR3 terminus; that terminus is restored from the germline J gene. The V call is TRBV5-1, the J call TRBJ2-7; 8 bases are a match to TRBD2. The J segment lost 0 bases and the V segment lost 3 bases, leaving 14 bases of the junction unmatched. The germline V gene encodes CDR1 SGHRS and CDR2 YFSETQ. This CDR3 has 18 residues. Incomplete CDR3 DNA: TGCGCCAGCAGCTCGGCCCGGGAGGGGTTCAACTACTCCTACGAG. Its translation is CASSSAREGFNYSYE. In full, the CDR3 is CASSSAREGFNYSYEQYF.

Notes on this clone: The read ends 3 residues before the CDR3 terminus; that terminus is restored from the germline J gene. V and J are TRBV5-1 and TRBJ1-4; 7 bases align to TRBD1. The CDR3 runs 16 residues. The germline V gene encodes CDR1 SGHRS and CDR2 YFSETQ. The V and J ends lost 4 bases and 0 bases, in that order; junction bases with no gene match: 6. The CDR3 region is CASSETGRATNEKLFF. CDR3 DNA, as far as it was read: TGCGCCAGCAGCGAGACAGGGCGTGCAACTAATGAAAAA.

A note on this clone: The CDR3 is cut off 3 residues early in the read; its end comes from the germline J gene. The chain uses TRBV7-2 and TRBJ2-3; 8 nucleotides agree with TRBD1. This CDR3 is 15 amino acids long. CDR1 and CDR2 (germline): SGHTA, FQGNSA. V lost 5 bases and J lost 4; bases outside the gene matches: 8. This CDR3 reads CASSTQGAYADTQYF. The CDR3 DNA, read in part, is TGTGCCAGCAGCACCCAGGGGGCGTACGCAGATACG.

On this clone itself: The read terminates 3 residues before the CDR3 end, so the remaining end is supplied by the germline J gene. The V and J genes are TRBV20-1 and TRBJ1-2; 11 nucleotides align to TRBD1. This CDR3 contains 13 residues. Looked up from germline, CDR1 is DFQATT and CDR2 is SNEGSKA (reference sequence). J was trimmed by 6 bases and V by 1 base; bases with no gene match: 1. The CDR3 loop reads CSARGTGGDGYTF. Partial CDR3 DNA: TGCAGTGCTAGAGGGACAGGGGGCGATGGC.

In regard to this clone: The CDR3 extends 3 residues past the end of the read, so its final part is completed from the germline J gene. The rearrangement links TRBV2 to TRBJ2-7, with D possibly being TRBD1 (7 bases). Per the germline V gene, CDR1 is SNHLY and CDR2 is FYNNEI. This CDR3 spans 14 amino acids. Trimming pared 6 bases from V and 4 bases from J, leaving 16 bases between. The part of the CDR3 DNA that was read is TGTGCCAGCAGCCGCCAGGGGGGACCTTACGAG. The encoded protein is CASSRQGGPYE. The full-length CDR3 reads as CASSRQGGPYEQYF.

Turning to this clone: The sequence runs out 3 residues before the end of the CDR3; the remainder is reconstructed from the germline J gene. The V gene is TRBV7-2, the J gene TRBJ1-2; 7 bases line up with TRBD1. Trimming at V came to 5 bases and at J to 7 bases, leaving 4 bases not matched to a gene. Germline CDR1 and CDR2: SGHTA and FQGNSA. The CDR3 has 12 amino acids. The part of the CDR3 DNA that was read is TGTGCCAGCAGCGCAGACAGGGTTGGC. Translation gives CASSADRVG. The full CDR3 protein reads CASSADRVGYTF.

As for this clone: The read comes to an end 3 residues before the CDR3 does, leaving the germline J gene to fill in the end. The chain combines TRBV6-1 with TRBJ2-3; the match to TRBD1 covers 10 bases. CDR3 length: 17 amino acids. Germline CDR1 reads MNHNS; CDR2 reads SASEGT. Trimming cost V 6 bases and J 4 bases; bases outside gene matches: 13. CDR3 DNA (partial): TGTGCCAGCAGGGAACCGGGACAGGGGTGGAAGGCAGATACG. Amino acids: CASREPGQGWKADT. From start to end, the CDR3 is CASREPGQGWKADTQYF.

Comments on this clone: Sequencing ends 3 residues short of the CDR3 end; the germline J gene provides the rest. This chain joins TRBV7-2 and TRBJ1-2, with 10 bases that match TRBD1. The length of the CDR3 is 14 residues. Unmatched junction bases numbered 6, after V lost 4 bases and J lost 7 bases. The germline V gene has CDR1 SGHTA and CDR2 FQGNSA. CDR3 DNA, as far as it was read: TGTGCCAGCAGCTACCGACAGGGGGCGGGTGGC. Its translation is CASSYRQGAGG. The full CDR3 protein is CASSYRQGAGGYTF. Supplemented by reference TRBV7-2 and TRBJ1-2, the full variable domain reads GAGVSQSPSNKVTEKGKDVELRCDPISGHTALYWYRQSLGQGLEFLIYFQGNSAPDKSGLPSDRFSAERTGGSVSTLTIQRTQQEDSAVYLCASSYRQGAGGYTFGSGTRLTVV.

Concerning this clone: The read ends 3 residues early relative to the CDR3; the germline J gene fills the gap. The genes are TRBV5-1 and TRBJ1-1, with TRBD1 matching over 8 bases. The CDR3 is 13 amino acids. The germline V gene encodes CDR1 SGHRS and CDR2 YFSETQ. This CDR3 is CASSLGQGAEAFF. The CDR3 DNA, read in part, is TGCGCCAGCAGCTTGGGCCAGGGGGCAGAA.

CDR3 region: CASSQNTDRPYEQYF. The DNA read from the CDR3 is TGCGCCAGCAGCCAAAATACAGACCGTCCCTACGAG. This chain connects TRBV5-1 to TRBJ2-7, with unresolved D. The read terminates 3 residues ahead of where the CDR3 ends, so the germline J gene completes it. This CDR3 is 15 amino acids long. CDR1 and CDR2 from the germline V gene are SGHRS and YFSETQ. V lost 4 bases and J lost 2, with 16 bases in between.

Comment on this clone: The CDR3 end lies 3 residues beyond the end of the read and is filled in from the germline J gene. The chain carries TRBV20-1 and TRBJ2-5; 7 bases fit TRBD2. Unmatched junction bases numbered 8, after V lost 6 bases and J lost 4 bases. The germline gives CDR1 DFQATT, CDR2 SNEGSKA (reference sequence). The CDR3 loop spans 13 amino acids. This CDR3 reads CSATRGGRETQYF. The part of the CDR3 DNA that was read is TGCAGTGCCACTCGGGGAGGGAGAGAGACC.

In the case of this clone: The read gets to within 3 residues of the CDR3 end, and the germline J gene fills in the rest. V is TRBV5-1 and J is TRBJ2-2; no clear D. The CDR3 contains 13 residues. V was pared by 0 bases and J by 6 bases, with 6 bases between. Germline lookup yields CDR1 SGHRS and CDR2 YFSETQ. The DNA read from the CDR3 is TGCGCCAGCAGCTTGGTTCCTTCCGGGGAG. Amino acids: CASSLVPSGE. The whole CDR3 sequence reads CASSLVPSGELFF.

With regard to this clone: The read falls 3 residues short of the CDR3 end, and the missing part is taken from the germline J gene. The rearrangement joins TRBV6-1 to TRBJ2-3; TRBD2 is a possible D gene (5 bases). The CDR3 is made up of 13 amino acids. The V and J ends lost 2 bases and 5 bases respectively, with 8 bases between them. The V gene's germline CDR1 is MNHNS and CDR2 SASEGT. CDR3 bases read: TGTGCCAGCAGTGAACGAGCGGTAGATACG. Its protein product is CASSERAVDT. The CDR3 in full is CASSERAVDTQYF.

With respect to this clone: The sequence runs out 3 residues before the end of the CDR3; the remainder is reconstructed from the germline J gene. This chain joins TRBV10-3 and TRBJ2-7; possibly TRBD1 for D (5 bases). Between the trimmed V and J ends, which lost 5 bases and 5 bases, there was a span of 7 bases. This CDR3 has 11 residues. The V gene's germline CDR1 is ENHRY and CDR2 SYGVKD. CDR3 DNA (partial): TGTGCCATCAGTCAGGGTGACGAG. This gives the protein CAISQGDE. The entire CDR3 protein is CAISQGDEQYF.

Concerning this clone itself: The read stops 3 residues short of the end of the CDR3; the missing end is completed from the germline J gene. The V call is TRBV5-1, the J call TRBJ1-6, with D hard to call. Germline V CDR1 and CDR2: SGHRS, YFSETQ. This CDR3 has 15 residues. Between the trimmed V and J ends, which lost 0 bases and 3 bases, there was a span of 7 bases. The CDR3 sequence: CASSLDTNYNSPLHF. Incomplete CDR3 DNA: TGCGCCAGCAGCTTGGACACTAACTATAATTCACCC. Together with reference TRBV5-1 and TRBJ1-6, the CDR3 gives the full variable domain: KAGVTQTPRYLIKTRGQQVTLSCSPISGHRSVSWYQQTPGQGLQFLFEYFSETQRNKGNFPGRFSGRQFSNSRSEMNVSTLELGDSALYLCASSLDTNYNSPLHFGNGTRLTVT.

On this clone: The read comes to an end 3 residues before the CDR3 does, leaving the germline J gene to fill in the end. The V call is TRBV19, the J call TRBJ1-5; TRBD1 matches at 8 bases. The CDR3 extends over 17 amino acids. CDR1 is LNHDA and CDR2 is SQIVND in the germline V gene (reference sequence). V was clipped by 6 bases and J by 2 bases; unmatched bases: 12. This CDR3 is CASSRRQGPLGNQPQHF. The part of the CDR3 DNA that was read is TGTGCCAGTAGCCGACGACAGGGGCCTCTCGGCAATCAGCCC.